The clone carrying this T cell receptor beta chain was detected a few times. Its antigen is currently unknown. This CDR3 spans 16 amino acids. Germline CDR1 reads SGHRS; CDR2 reads YFSETQ. The V gene end was trimmed by 0 bases and the J gene end by 2 bases; junction bases not matched to a gene: 6. Sequencing targeted expressed TCRB transcripts, as all isolated RNA had been reverse transcribed. The table came from immunoSEQ multiplex PCR; TCRdb's copy has only in-frame clones and leaves some out. Of 620,000 or so clones listed, roughly 16% are singletons. The sample is drawn from a study of beta chain features in type 1 diabetes. Study-level results: Patients with type 1 diabetes carried fewer insertions and had more deletions at their VDJ junctions.

V is TRBV5-1 and J is TRBJ2-7, with 9 bases identical to TRBD1. Sequenced sample: naive CD4+ T cells from blood. This clonotype was sampled from a man between 18 and 29 years old in good health. DNA for the CDR3: TGCGCCAGCAGCTTGGCCCCCGGGACAGGGACCTACGAGCAGTACTTC. Its translation is CASSLAPGTGTYEQYF.